This T cell receptor (beta chain) was sequenced during a study of shared T cell receptors in the human thymus. The assay was immunoSEQ multiplex PCR, and TCRdb's table has in-frame clones only and misses some. The sample lists roughly 560,000 clones; around three quarters were seen once. These data also featured in a second study, about human thymus T cells. From that study: The thymus tissue came from resections taken during corrective heart surgery. In thymic and blood repertoires alike, V and J usage looked biased. Among unrelated individuals, related research reported thymic repertoires that overlapped highly.

The sample consisted of thymocytes. The sequence derives from a boy less than two years old with a congenital heart defect.

The CDR3: CASSSQGPNYGYTF. The CDR3 bases are TGTGCCAGCAGCTCACAGGGACCTAACTATGGCTACACCTTC. J is TRBJ1-2 and V is TRBV5-4; tentatively, D is TRBD1 (6 bases). Germline values: CDR1 SGHNT, CDR2 YYREEE (reference sequence). This CDR3 region has 14 residues. V dropped 3 bases and J dropped 0 bases, with 9 bases sitting between them.